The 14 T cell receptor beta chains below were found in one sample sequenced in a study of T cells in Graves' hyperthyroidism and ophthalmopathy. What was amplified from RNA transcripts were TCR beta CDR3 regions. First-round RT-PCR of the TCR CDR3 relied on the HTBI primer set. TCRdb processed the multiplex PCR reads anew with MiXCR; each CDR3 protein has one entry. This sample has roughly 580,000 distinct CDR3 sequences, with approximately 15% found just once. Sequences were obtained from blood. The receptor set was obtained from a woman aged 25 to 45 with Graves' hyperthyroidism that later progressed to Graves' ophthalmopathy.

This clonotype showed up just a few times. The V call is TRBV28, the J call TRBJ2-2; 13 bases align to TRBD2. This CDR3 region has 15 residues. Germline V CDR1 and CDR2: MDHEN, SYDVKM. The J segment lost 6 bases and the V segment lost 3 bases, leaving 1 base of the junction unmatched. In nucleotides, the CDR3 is TGTGCCAGCAGTTTTGGACTAGCGGGAGCCGGGGAGCTGTTTTTT. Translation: CASSFGLAGAGELFF. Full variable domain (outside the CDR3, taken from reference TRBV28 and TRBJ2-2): DVKVTQSSRYLVKRTGEKVFLECVQDMDHENMFWYRQDPGLGLRLIYFSYDVKMKEKGDIPEGYSVSREKKERFSLILESASTNQTSMYLCASSFGLAGAGELFFGEGSRLTVL.

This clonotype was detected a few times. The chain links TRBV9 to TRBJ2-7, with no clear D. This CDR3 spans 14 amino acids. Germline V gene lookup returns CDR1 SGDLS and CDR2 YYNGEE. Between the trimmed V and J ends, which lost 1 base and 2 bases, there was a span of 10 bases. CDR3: CASSVQPGPYEQYF. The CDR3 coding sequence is TGTGCCAGCAGCGTACAGCCGGGCCCCTACGAGCAGTACTTC.

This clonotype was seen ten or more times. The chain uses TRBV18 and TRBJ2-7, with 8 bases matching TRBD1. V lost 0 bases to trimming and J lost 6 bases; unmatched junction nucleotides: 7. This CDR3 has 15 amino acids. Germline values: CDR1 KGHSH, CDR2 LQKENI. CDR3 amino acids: CASSPPAGGLVEQYF. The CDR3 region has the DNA TGTGCCAGCTCACCACCTGCAGGGGGCTTGGTCGAGCAGTACTTC. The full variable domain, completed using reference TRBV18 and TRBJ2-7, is NAGVMQNPRHLVRRRGQEARLRCSPMKGHSHVYWYRQLPEEGLKFMVYLQKENIIDESGMPKERFSAEFPKEGPSILRIQQVVRGDSAAYFCASSPPAGGLVEQYFGPGTRLTVT.

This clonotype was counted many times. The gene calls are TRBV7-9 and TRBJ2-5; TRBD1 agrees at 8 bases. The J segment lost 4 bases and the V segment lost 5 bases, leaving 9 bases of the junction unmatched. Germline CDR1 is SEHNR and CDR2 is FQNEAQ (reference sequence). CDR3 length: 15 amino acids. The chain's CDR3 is CASSNRDRYPETQYF. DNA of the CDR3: TGTGCCAGCAGCAACCGGGACAGGTATCCAGAGACCCAGTACTTC.

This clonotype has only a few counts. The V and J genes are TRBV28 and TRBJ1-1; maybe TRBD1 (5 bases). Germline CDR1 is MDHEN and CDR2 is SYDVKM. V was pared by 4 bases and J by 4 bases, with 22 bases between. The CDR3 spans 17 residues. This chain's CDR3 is CASSWGRRGVRTTEAFF. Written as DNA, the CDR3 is TGTGCCAGCAGTTGGGGGAGGAGAGGGGTTCGGACCACTGAAGCTTTCTTT.

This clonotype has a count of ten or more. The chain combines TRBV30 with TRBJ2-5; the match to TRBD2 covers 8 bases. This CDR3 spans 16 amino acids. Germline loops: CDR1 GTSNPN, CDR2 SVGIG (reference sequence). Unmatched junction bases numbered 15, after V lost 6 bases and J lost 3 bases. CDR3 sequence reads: CACSKREWGGEETQYF. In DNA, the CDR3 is TGTGCCTGTTCGAAGCGGGAGTGGGGAGGTGAAGAGACCCAGTACTTC.

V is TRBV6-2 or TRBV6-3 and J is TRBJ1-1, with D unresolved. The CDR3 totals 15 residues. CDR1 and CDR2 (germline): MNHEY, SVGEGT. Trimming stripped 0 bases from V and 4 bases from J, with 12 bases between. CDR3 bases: TGTGCCAGCAGTTACTCCAGAAGGTCGGGCACTGAAGCTTTCTTT. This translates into CASSYSRRSGTEAFF.

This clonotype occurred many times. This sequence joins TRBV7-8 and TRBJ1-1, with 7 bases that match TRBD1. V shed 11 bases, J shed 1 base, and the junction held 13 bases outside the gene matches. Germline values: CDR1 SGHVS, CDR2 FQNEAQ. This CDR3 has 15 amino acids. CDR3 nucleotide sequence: TGTGCCGGCGGGAGCTCAGGGGGGGCGAACACTGAAGCTTTCTTT. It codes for CAGGSSGGANTEAFF.

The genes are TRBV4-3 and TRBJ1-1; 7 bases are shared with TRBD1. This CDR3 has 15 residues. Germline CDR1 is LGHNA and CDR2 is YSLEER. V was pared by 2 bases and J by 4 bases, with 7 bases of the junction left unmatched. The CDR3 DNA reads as TGCGCCAGCAGCCAATTCTACCCAGGGGGCACTGAAGCTTTCTTT. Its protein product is CASSQFYPGGTEAFF.

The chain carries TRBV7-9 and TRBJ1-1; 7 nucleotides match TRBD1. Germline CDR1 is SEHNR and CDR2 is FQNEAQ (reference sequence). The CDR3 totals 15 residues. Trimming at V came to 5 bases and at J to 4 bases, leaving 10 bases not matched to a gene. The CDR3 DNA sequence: TGTGCCAGCAGCCTTCAAGGGGGCATGGGCACTGAAGCTTTCTTT. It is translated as CASSLQGGMGTEAFF.

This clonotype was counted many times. The CDR3 reads CASSYPPGSTDTQYF. The DNA for the CDR3 is TGTGCCAGCAGCTACCCTCCAGGCAGCACAGATACGCAGTATTTT. The chain has TRBV12-3 or TRBV12-4 and TRBJ2-3; D is undetermined. This CDR3 comprises 15 residues. Trimming shortened V by 6 bases and J by 0 bases, and 13 bases separated the two germline ends.

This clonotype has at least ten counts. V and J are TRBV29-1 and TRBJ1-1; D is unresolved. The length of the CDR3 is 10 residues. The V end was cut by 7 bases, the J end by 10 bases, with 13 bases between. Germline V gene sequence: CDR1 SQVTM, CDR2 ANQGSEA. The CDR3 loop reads CSANEMGAFF. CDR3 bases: TGCAGCGCTAATGAAATGGGAGCTTTCTTT.

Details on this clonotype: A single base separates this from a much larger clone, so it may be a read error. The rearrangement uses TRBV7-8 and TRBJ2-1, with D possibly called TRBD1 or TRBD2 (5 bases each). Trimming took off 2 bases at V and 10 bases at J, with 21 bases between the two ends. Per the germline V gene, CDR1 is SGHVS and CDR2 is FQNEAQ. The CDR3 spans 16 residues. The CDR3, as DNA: TGTGCCAGCAGCTTATCTCACGGGACGGGCCCCTACGAGCAGTTCTTC. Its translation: CASSLSHGTGPYEQFF.

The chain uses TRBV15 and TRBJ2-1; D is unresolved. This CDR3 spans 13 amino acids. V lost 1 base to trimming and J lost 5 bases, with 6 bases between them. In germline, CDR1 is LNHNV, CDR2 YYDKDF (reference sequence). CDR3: CATSRATDNEQFF. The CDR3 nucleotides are TGTGCCACCAGCAGAGCGACTGACAATGAGCAGTTCTTC.